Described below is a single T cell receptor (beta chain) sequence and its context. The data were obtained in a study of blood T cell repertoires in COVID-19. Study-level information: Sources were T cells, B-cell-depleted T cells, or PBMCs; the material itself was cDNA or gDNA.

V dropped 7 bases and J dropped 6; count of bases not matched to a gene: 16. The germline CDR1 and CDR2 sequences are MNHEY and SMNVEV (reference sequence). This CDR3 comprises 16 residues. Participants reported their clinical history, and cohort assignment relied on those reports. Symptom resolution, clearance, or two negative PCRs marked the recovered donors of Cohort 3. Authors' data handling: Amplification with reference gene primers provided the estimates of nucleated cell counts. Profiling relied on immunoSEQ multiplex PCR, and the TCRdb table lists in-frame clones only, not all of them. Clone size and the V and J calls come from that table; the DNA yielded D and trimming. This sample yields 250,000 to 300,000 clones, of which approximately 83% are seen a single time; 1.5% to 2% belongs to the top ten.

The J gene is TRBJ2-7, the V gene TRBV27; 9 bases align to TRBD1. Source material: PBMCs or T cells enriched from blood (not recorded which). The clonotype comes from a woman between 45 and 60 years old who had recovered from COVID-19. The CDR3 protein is CASKALQDRGPFEQYF. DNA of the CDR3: TGTGCCAGCAAAGCTCTGCAGGACAGGGGACCCTTCGAGCAGTACTTC.